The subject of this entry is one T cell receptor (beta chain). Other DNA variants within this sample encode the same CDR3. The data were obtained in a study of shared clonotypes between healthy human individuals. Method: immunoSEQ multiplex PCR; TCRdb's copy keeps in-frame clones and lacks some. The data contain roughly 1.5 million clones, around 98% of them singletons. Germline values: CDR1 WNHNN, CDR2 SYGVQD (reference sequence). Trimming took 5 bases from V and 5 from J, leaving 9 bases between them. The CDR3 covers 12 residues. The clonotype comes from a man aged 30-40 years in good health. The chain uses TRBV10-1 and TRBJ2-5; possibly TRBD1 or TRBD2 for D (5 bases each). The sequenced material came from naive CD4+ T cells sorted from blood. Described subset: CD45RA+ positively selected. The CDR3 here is CASSQGVETQYF. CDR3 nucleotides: TGCGCCAGCAGTCAGGGAGTGGAGACCCAGTACTTC.